Following are 4 T cell receptor beta chains from one sample sequenced in a study of blood T cell repertoires in COVID-19. Assay used: immunoSEQ multiplex PCR; TCRdb lists only in-frame clones, some missing. The sample has about 100,000 clones, about 77% seen once; the top ten hold under 35%. Sequencing input: peripheral blood. The receptors shown here come from a man aged 70 or older with active or convalescent COVID-19.

The chain employs TRBV7-9 and TRBJ2-7; D is ambiguous. Germline V gene sequence: CDR1 SEHNR, CDR2 FQNEAQ (reference sequence). This CDR3 is 12 amino acids long. Trimming left V 6 bases short and J 0 bases short, with 6 bases between. CDR3 protein: CASSPNSYEQYF. The CDR3 DNA reads TGTGCCAGCAGTCCTAACTCCTACGAGCAGTACTTC.

The chain combines TRBV3-1 (or the pseudogene TRBV3-2) with TRBJ2-5; 11 nucleotides match TRBD2. The CDR3 is made up of 18 amino acids. Germline values: CDR1 LGHDT, CDR2 YNNKEL (reference sequence). The trim removed 0 bases at V and 5 bases at J, leaving 11 bases unmatched. The CDR3 nucleotides are TGTGCCAGCAGCCAAGATGGGGAGACTAGCGGGGAATGGGAGACCCAGTACTTC. Its protein product is CASSQDGETSGEWETQYF.

This sequence joins TRBV29-1 and TRBJ2-1; D might be TRBD2 (6 bases). The CDR3 sequence is 13 residues long. V lost 7 bases and J 2 bases, leaving 12 bases between the germline ends. The germline V gene has CDR1 SQVTM and CDR2 ANQGSEA. The CDR3 here is CSAGGFAYNEQFF. CDR3 in DNA: TGCAGCGCCGGGGGATTCGCCTACAATGAGCAGTTCTTC.

The chain uses TRBV5-1 and TRBJ1-2; possibly TRBD1 for D (5 bases). V lost 1 base and J lost 2, with 15 bases in between. The germline CDR1 and CDR2 sequences are SGHRS and YFSETQ. There are 16 residues in the CDR3. CDR3 amino acids: CASSLSSVGGNYGYTF. The DNA of the CDR3 is TGCGCCAGCAGCTTGTCATCAGTCGGGGGGAACTATGGCTACACCTTC. The full variable domain, completed using reference TRBV5-1 and TRBJ1-2, is KAGVTQTPRYLIKTRGQQVTLSCSPISGHRSVSWYQQTPGQGLQFLFEYFSETQRNKGNFPGRFSGRQFSNSRSEMNVSTLELGDSALYLCASSLSSVGGNYGYTFGSGTRLTVV.